This TCR beta chain came from a study of T cell changes during pregnancy in multiple sclerosis. The assay was immunoSEQ multiplex PCR, and TCRdb's table has in-frame clones only and misses some. This repertoire shows about 28,000 clones, 80% to 90% found once; its top ten account for under 4%. CDR1 and CDR2 (germline): SNHLY, FYNNEI. V dropped 7 bases and J dropped 0; count of bases not matched to a gene: 9. CDR3 length equals 16 residues. The TCR originated in a female donor in good health, enrolled as a control in a pregnancy study. The sequencing used CD4+ T cells from peripheral blood mononuclear cells, collected in the first trimester of pregnancy. V usage is TRBV2 and J usage is TRBJ1-2; 9 bases align to TRBD1. DNA for the CDR3: TGTGCCAGCACCGAACAGGGGGCGAGATCTAACTATGGCTACACCTTC. Protein sequence: CASTEQGARSNYGYTF.